A single sample is the source of the 20 T cell receptor beta chains below, sequenced in a study of blood T cell repertoires in COVID-19. Profiled with immunoSEQ multiplex PCR; TCRdb holds only in-frame clones, not every one. This sample yields a few hundred thousand clones, of which about 90% are seen a single time; 0.7% to 1% belongs to the top ten. Sequences were obtained from peripheral blood. These TCRs come from a young man with COVID-19, enrolled during active disease.

The V call is TRBV5-1, the J call TRBJ2-5, with 9 bases lining up with TRBD1. The J segment lost 5 bases and the V segment lost 4 bases, leaving 3 bases of the junction unmatched. Germline V gene sequence: CDR1 SGHRS, CDR2 YFSETQ. The CDR3 length is 13 residues. The CDR3 loop is CASSTGGGETQYF. The CDR3 region has the DNA TGCGCCAGCAGCACAGGGGGCGGTGAGACCCAGTACTTC.

This chain joins TRBV2 and TRBJ2-3, with 11 nucleotides matching TRBD2. This CDR3 region has 16 residues. V gave up 5 bases and J gave up 2 bases; unmatched junction bases: 6. CDR1 is SNHLY, CDR2 FYNNEI, per germline. The CDR3 coding sequence is TGTGCCAGCAGTTCCCGACTAGCGGGGTCCACAGATACGCAGTATTTT. This translates into CASSSRLAGSTDTQYF.

This chain uses TRBV11-1 with TRBJ2-3; TRBD2 is a possible D gene (6 bases). Trimming removed 5 bases at V and 4 bases at J, with 19 bases between. There are 16 residues in the CDR3. Germline lookup yields CDR1 SGHAT and CDR2 FQDESV (reference sequence). Written as DNA, the CDR3 is TGTGCCAGCAGCCTACGGGACTCCGACGGGGCAGATACGCAGTATTTT. Translation: CASSLRDSDGADTQYF.

This clone was detected only a few times. The gene calls are TRBV12-3 or TRBV12-4 and TRBJ1-3; D remains ambiguous. V was shortened by 7 bases and J by 4 bases, with 8 bases between the two germline ends. This CDR3 has 12 amino acids. CDR3 protein: CASTQAGNTIYF. In DNA form, the CDR3 reads TGTGCCAGCACCCAAGCGGGAAACACCATATATTTT.

V and J are TRBV2 and TRBJ2-5; the match to TRBD1 covers 7 bases. The V and J ends lost 4 bases and 5 bases, in that order; junction bases with no gene match: 7. There are 14 residues in the CDR3. Germline values: CDR1 SNHLY, CDR2 FYNNEI. The CDR3 is CASSVQGIQETQYF. Here the CDR3 DNA reads TGTGCCAGCAGTGTACAGGGGATCCAGGAGACCCAGTACTTC.

The chain combines TRBV4-1 with TRBJ1-1, with D unresolved. V gave up 0 bases and J gave up 6 bases, with 14 bases separating them. CDR1 MGHRA and CDR2 YSYEKL come from the germline V gene. The CDR3 length is 15 residues. CDR3 in amino acids: CASSQDIPGIPEAFF. The CDR3 DNA sequence: TGCGCCAGCAGCCAAGATATCCCGGGAATCCCTGAAGCTTTCTTT.

CDR3 loop: CASRGAGKAQETQYF. In DNA, the CDR3 is TGTGCCAGCAGAGGAGCGGGGAAAGCTCAAGAGACCCAGTACTTC. The chain couples TRBV6-5 to TRBJ2-5; TRBD2 matches 7 bases. Trimming cost V 6 bases and J 2 bases; bases outside gene matches: 9. From germline, CDR1 is MNHEY and CDR2 SVGAGI. The CDR3 loop spans 15 amino acids.

The chain links TRBV19 to TRBJ1-3; tentative D call: TRBD1 (5 bases). CDR1 and CDR2 from the germline V gene are LNHDA and SQIVND (reference sequence). The CDR3 runs 14 residues. The ends were cut back, 3 bases at V and 1 base at J, with 7 bases in the middle. The CDR3 protein is CASSMGGSGNTIYF. The CDR3 DNA follows: TGTGCCAGTAGTATGGGGGGTTCTGGAAACACCATATATTTT.

The rearrangement uses TRBV14 and TRBJ1-1; 8 nucleotides align to TRBD1. Germline CDR1 and CDR2: SGHDN and FVKESK. Losses at the gene ends were 4 bases for V and 1 base for J; bases not matched to a gene: 5. This CDR3 has 15 amino acids. In DNA form, the CDR3 reads TGTGCCAGCAGCCGACTGACAGGGGAGAACACTGAAGCTTTCTTT. Translation: CASSRLTGENTEAFF. The full variable domain, with the rest looked up from reference TRBV14 and TRBJ1-1, is EAGVTQFPSHSVIEKGQTVTLRCDPISGHDNLYWYRRVMGKEIKFLLHFVKESKQDESGMPNNRFLAERTGGTYSTLKVQPAELEDSGVYFCASSRLTGENTEAFFGQGTRLTVV.

This chain connects TRBV29-1 to TRBJ2-7, with D uncertain. The CDR3 spans 11 residues. Germline V gene data show CDR1 as SQVTM and CDR2 as ANQGSEA. The V end was cut by 7 bases, the J end by 4 bases, with 11 bases between. CDR3 protein: CSAQSAYEQYF. The CDR3 nucleotides are TGCAGCGCTCAGTCAGCGTACGAGCAGTACTTC.

This clone was detected once. This rearrangement joins TRBV1 to TRBJ1-4; TRBD1, the D gene given by the table, was not confirmed from the DNA. TRBV1 is a pseudogene. The CDR3 runs 15 residues. The CDR3 region is CTSRPDRIFNEKLFF. CDR3 nucleotides: TGCACCAGCAGGCCCGACAGGATATTTAATGAAAAACTGTTTTTT.

In this sample, this clone turned up a few times. The CDR3, as DNA: TGCGCCAGCAGTCCGGGGGACTCCTCCTACGAGCAGTACTTC. Residues: CASSPGDSSYEQYF. The chain joins TRBV5-1 to TRBJ2-7, with D possibly matching TRBD2 (6 bases). Germline assignment: CDR1 SGHRS and CDR2 YFSETQ. The length of the CDR3 is 14 residues. V lost 5 bases and J lost 0, with 12 bases in between.

V and J are TRBV28 and TRBJ1-2; D is unresolved. CDR3 length: 12 residues. The V gene's germline CDR1 is MDHEN and CDR2 SYDVKM. The V end was cut by 3 bases, the J end by 2 bases, with 4 bases between. Written as DNA, the CDR3 is TGTGCCAGCAGTTTGACAAACTATGGCTACACCTTC. As protein: CASSLTNYGYTF.

The genes are TRBV11-2 and TRBJ2-7; 8 bases map to TRBD1. Germline V gene lookup returns CDR1 SGHAT and CDR2 FQNNGV. The CDR3 spans 14 residues. V trimming: 5 bases; J trimming: 2 bases; junction bases outside the gene matches: 5. The CDR3 protein is CASSQTGATYEQYF. DNA for the CDR3: TGTGCCAGCAGCCAGACAGGGGCAACCTACGAGCAGTACTTC.

This clone showed up just once. V and J are TRBV5-1 and TRBJ1-4; D not resolved. The CDR3 has 15 amino acids. The V end was cut by 4 bases, the J end by 5 bases, with 15 bases between. Per germline, CDR1 SGHRS and CDR2 YFSETQ. The CDR3 DNA follows: TGCGCCAGCAGCCCCAACGCGCGGGCAAATGAAAAACTGTTTTTT. It translates to CASSPNARANEKLFF.

V usage is TRBV4-1 and J usage is TRBJ2-1; 9 bases map to TRBD2. After removal of 4 bases from V and 4 bases from J, the junction contained 11 bases not matched to a gene. CDR3 length: 17 residues. Per the germline V gene, CDR1 is MGHRA and CDR2 is YSYEKL. The CDR3 loop is CASSRSPGTSRYNEQFF. As DNA, the CDR3 is TGCGCCAGCAGCCGGAGCCCCGGGACTAGCAGATACAATGAGCAGTTCTTC.

The chain employs TRBV7-9 and TRBJ2-7; 10 positions agree with TRBD2. Trimming removed 5 bases from V and 1 base from J; junction bases left unmatched: 5. CDR1 and CDR2 from the germline V gene are SEHNR and FQNEAQ (reference sequence). CDR3 size: 15 residues. The CDR3 sequence: CASSPSGRSSYEQYF. The CDR3 coding sequence is TGTGCCAGCAGCCCTAGCGGGAGATCGTCCTACGAGCAGTACTTC.

The chain is built from TRBV7-2 and TRBJ1-1; 10 bases agree with TRBD1. CDR1 SGHTA and CDR2 FQGNSA come from the germline V gene. V lost 6 bases to trimming and J lost 3 bases; unmatched junction nucleotides: 1. The CDR3 length is 13 residues. For the CDR3, the DNA is TGTGCCAGCAGGGACAGGGGGTACACTGAAGCTTTCTTT. This encodes CASRDRGYTEAFF.

The gene calls are TRBV5-1 and TRBJ2-7; 7 nucleotides match TRBD2. This CDR3 is 15 amino acids long. Germline V gives CDR1 SGHRS, CDR2 YFSETQ. V shed 4 bases, J shed 7 bases, and the junction held 14 bases outside the gene matches. In DNA form, the CDR3 reads TGCGCCAGCAGCGCCGGAGGCGGGAGATCTTATGAGCAGTACTTC. Encoded protein: CASSAGGGRSYEQYF.

The V call is TRBV10-3, the J call TRBJ2-5, with D tentatively TRBD1 (6 bases). The CDR3 has 15 amino acids. Germline lookup yields CDR1 ENHRY and CDR2 SYGVKD. The ends were cut back, 0 bases at V and 3 bases at J, with 11 bases in the middle. This CDR3 is CAISESGAGKETQYF. CDR3 in DNA: TGTGCCATCAGTGAGTCGGGGGCAGGGAAAGAGACCCAGTACTTC.